Below, 5 T cell receptor beta chains from the same sample are listed, as sequenced in a study of sequential checkpoint blockade in melanoma. This table comes from immunoSEQ multiplex PCR, and its TCRdb copy is limited to in-frame clones, with some not included. In the table there are roughly 12,000 clones, approximately 63% of which are singletons. The sample's treatment: randomized to nivolumab then ipilimumab (arm A) or the reverse (arm B). This material consisted of CD8+ T cells sorted from blood (inferred from file names), taken from a patient given nivolumab and ipilimumab in sequence. Receptor source: a human donor with melanoma.

This sequence joins TRBV5-4 and TRBJ1-4; tentative D call: TRBD1 (5 bases). Looked up from germline, CDR1 is SGHNT and CDR2 is YYREEE (reference sequence). The V and J ends lost 7 bases and 8 bases respectively, with 21 bases between them. The CDR3 totals 15 residues. The DNA for the CDR3 is TGTGCCAGCCCTCGTTTAGGGGCAGGGTCGGAAAAACTGTTTTTT. The encoded protein is CASPRLGAGSEKLFF.

The V gene is TRBV29-1, the J gene TRBJ2-1; no firm D call. Per germline, CDR1 SQVTM and CDR2 ANQGSEA. V gave up 2 bases and J gave up 4 bases, with 6 bases separating them. The CDR3 runs to 12 residues. CDR3 region: CSVEPVYNEQFF. The CDR3 DNA follows: TGCAGCGTTGAACCAGTTTACAATGAGCAGTTCTTC.

The genes are TRBV27 and TRBJ2-2, with D maybe TRBD1 (6 bases). Germline lookup yields CDR1 MNHEY and CDR2 SMNVEV (reference sequence). The CDR3 covers 15 residues. V lost 8 bases and J 4 bases, leaving 17 bases between the germline ends. The CDR3 spells CASPRAGAATGELFF. For the CDR3, the DNA is TGTGCCAGCCCCAGGGCAGGGGCGGCCACCGGGGAGCTGTTTTTT.

Concerning this clone: Sequence at one end of the junction differs from germline and may be a read error. The chain has TRBV4-3 and TRBJ2-7; unclear D gene. Germline loops: CDR1 LGHNA, CDR2 YSLEER. This CDR3 has 14 residues. DNA for the CDR3: TGCGCCAGCAGCCTTACATCAGGCTCCCACGAGCAGTACTTC. This codes for CASSLTSGSHEQYF.

This chain joins TRBV10-3 and TRBJ2-1; 7 bases fit TRBD1. The CDR3 sequence is 14 residues long. Trimming at V came to 6 bases and at J to 6 bases, leaving 8 bases not matched to a gene. The germline gives CDR1 ENHRY, CDR2 SYGVKD. The CDR3 is CAISGTETPNEQFF. The DNA for the CDR3 is TGTGCCATCAGCGGGACAGAAACCCCCAATGAGCAGTTCTTC.